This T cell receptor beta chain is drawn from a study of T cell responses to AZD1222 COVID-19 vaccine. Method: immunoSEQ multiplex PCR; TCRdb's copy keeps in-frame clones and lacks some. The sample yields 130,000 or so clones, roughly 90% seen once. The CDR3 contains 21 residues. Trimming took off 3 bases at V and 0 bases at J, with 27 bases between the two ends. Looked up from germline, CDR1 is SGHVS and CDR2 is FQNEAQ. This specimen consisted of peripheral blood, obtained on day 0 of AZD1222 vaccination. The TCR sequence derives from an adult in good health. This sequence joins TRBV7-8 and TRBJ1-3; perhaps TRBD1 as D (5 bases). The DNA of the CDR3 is TGTGCCAGCAGCTTTTTCCCTAGGGGTAGGAGCGCGGAACGCTCTGGAAACACCATATATTTT. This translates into CASSFFPRGRSAERSGNTIYF. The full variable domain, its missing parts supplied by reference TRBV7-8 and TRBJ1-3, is GAGVSQSPRYKVAKRGQDVALRCDPISGHVSLFWYQQALGQGPEFLTYFQNEAQLDKSGLPSDRFFAERPEGSVSTLKIQRTQQEDSAVYLCASSFFPRGRSAERSGNTIYFGEGSWLTVV.